These 28 T cell receptor beta chains came from one sample sequenced in a study of control samples from healthy donors and cancer patients. Sequencing was performed with immunoSEQ multiplex PCR; in TCRdb, only in-frame clones are kept and a portion is missing. The sample includes 150,000 to 200,000 clones. Material: blood. These receptors were taken from a woman aged 25 to 39 in good health.

The V call is TRBV9, the J call TRBJ1-1, with D perhaps TRBD1 (5 bases). Trimming pared 4 bases from V and 1 base from J, leaving 11 bases between. CDR3 length equals 14 residues. Germline loops: CDR1 SGDLS, CDR2 YYNGEE. CDR3 nucleotide sequence: TGTGCCAGCAGCCCCGGGACGGCGAACACTGAAGCTTTCTTT. This gives the protein CASSPGTANTEAFF.

The CDR3 sequence: CASSPQGLADTGELFF. The CDR3 nucleotides are TGCGCCAGCAGCCCCCAGGGGTTAGCGGATACCGGGGAGCTGTTTTTT. V gene TRBV4-1 combines with J gene TRBJ2-2; D tentatively reads TRBD1 or TRBD2 (6 bases each). Germline V lookup: CDR1 MGHRA, CDR2 YSYEKL. The CDR3 sequence is 16 residues long. Trimming took 4 bases from V and 5 from J, leaving 17 bases between them.

This chain joins TRBV7-2 and TRBJ2-7, with no clear D. In germline, CDR1 is SGHTA, CDR2 FQGNSA. V was trimmed by 3 bases and J by 4 bases, leaving 13 bases between them. The CDR3 has 14 residues. The chain's CDR3 is CASSFRRQAYEQYF. Written as DNA, the CDR3 is TGTGCCAGCAGCTTTAGACGACAAGCTTACGAGCAGTACTTC.

The gene calls are TRBV18 and TRBJ1-6; 7 bases align to TRBD1. CDR3 length: 14 residues. CDR1 is KGHSH, CDR2 LQKENI, per germline. With V trimmed by 4 bases and J by 9 bases, 6 bases remained unmatched. CDR3 DNA: TGTGCCAGCTCACGAGACAGGGAAGGTTCACCCCTCCACTTT. Its translation is CASSRDREGSPLHF.

The rearrangement links TRBV7-9 to TRBJ1-1; 7 nucleotides match TRBD1. Germline V CDR1 and CDR2: SEHNR, FQNEAQ (reference sequence). CDR3 size: 15 residues. V lost 5 bases to trimming and J lost 4 bases; unmatched junction nucleotides: 10. The CDR3 loop reads CASSRQGGGVTEAFF. Written as DNA, the CDR3 is TGTGCCAGCAGCAGACAGGGCGGGGGAGTCACTGAAGCTTTCTTT. The complete variable domain, with remaining parts taken from reference TRBV7-9 and TRBJ1-1, reads DTGVSQNPRHKITKRGQNVTFRCDPISEHNRLYWYRQTLGQGPEFLTYFQNEAQLEKSRLLSDRFSAERPKGSFSTLEIQRTEQGDSAMYLCASSRQGGGVTEAFFGQGTRLTVV.

The chain employs TRBV3-1 (or the pseudogene TRBV3-2) and TRBJ2-1, with a tentative D call TRBD2 (5 bases). Trimming stripped 0 bases from V and 14 bases from J, with 14 bases between. In germline, CDR1 is LGHDT, CDR2 YNNKEL (reference sequence). The CDR3 runs 13 residues. CDR3 region: CASSQEWEPSKFF. The CDR3 nucleotides are TGTGCCAGCAGCCAAGAATGGGAGCCCTCTAAGTTCTTC.

This chain connects TRBV4-1 to TRBJ1-6, with 7 nucleotides matching TRBD1. J gave up 10 bases and V 0 bases, and 18 bases lay outside the gene matches. The CDR3 contains 19 residues. The germline V gene encodes CDR1 MGHRA and CDR2 YSYEKL. CDR3 in amino acids: CASSQDWVGRGARGSPLHF. The CDR3 coding sequence is TGCGCCAGCAGCCAAGATTGGGTCGGCAGGGGGGCCCGGGGGTCACCCCTCCACTTT.

A note on this clone: This sample includes further DNA sequences coding for the same CDR3. The V gene is TRBV7-6, the J gene TRBJ2-3, with 10 positions matching TRBD2. Germline V gives CDR1 SGHVS, CDR2 FNYEAQ. This CDR3 has 15 amino acids. V trimming: 0 bases; J trimming: 5 bases; junction bases outside the gene matches: 2. CDR3 sequence reads: CASSLASGGGDTQYF. As DNA, the CDR3 is TGTGCCAGCAGCTTAGCGAGCGGGGGGGGAGATACGCAGTATTTT.

This chain connects TRBV28 to TRBJ1-4; unclear D gene. The germline V and J ends were trimmed by 6 bases and 10 bases, with 12 bases remaining between them. The CDR3 length is 12 residues. Germline V gene lookup returns CDR1 MDHEN and CDR2 SYDVKM. In DNA form, the CDR3 reads TGTGCCAGCAGCCGATTAGACGGAAAACTGTTTTTT. Encoded protein: CASSRLDGKLFF. Full variable domain (outside the CDR3, taken from reference TRBV28 and TRBJ1-4): DVKVTQSSRYLVKRTGEKVFLECVQDMDHENMFWYRQDPGLGLRLIYFSYDVKMKEKGDIPEGYSVSREKKERFSLILESASTNQTSMYLCASSRLDGKLFFGSGTQLSVL.

J is TRBJ1-2 and V is TRBV4-1; D possibly corresponds to TRBD1 (5 bases). CDR1 is MGHRA, CDR2 YSYEKL, per germline. The CDR3 runs to 14 residues. The V gene lost 1 base and the J gene lost 8 bases, with 14 bases spanning the gap. The chain's CDR3 is CASSQGARDRGYTF. CDR3 DNA: TGCGCCAGCAGCCAAGGCGCCCGGGACCGAGGCTACACCTTC.

The chain recombines TRBV6-5 with TRBJ1-2, with 7 bases matching TRBD1. The trim removed 2 bases at V and 8 bases at J, leaving 5 bases unmatched. CDR1 is MNHEY, CDR2 SVGAGI, per germline. The CDR3 length is 13 residues. The CDR3 DNA reads TGTGCCAGCAGTTACGAATACAGGGGCGGCTACACCTTC. It codes for CASSYEYRGGYTF.

The chain is built from TRBV30 and TRBJ1-5, with TRBD1 matching over 9 bases. Germline V lookup: CDR1 GTSNPN, CDR2 SVGIG (reference sequence). CDR3 length equals 16 residues. The ends lost 4 bases at V and 6 bases at J; junction bases unmatched: 13. CDR3 sequence: CAWTVPGTGSIQPQHF. For the CDR3, the DNA is TGTGCCTGGACCGTCCCCGGGACAGGGTCGATTCAGCCCCAGCATTTT.

This chain connects TRBV19 to TRBJ1-5; 7 bases fit TRBD1. V lost 6 bases to trimming and J lost 3 bases; unmatched junction nucleotides: 5. Germline CDR1 LNHDA, CDR2 SQIVND (reference sequence). This CDR3 spans 14 amino acids. CDR3 in amino acids: CASRVGQINQPQHF. Here the CDR3 DNA reads TGTGCCAGTAGGGTGGGACAGATCAATCAGCCCCAGCATTTT.

The chain carries TRBV28 and TRBJ1-1; D not certain. Germline V lookup: CDR1 MDHEN, CDR2 SYDVKM. V shed 4 bases and J shed 2 bases, with 11 bases lying between them. The CDR3 runs 14 residues. CDR3 amino acids: CASSWARVNTEAFF. In DNA form, the CDR3 reads TGTGCCAGCAGTTGGGCCCGGGTAAACACTGAAGCTTTCTTT.

A word on this clone: Compared with germline, one end of the junction differs, possibly owing to a read error. The chain carries TRBV29-1 and TRBJ2-7, with D maybe TRBD1 (6 bases). Germline CDR1 reads SQVTM; CDR2 reads ANQGSEA. This CDR3 region has 11 residues. The CDR3 sequence: CSVETPGHYLF. The CDR3 nucleotides are TGCAGCGTTGAAACCCCGGGACACTATCTTTTC.

This chain connects TRBV30 to TRBJ2-4; 8 bases line up with TRBD1. V trimming: 0 bases; J trimming: 0 bases; junction bases outside the gene matches: 7. This CDR3 contains 17 residues. Per germline, CDR1 GTSNPN and CDR2 SVGIG (reference sequence). The CDR3 spells CAWSVGQGYLAKNIQYF. The CDR3 DNA sequence: TGTGCCTGGAGTGTCGGACAGGGTTACTTAGCCAAAAACATTCAGTACTTC.

The chain recombines TRBV7-9 with TRBJ2-7; 7 bases match TRBD1. The CDR3 loop spans 19 amino acids. V gave up 3 bases and J gave up 2 bases; unmatched junction bases: 19. Germline V gives CDR1 SEHNR, CDR2 FQNEAQ (reference sequence). The CDR3: CASSFPTNLNRDRAYEQYF. DNA for the CDR3: TGTGCCAGCAGCTTCCCGACAAACCTCAACCGGGACAGAGCCTACGAGCAGTACTTC.

The V gene is TRBV27, the J gene TRBJ2-7; D is tentatively TRBD1 or TRBD2 (5 bases each). The CDR3 extends over 12 amino acids. CDR1 and CDR2 from the germline V gene are MNHEY and SMNVEV (reference sequence). Trimming left V 7 bases short and J 6 bases short, with 13 bases between. CDR3 DNA sequence: TGTGCCAGCAAGGGGCAGGGACCCGAGCAGTACTTC. This codes for CASKGQGPEQYF.

The gene calls are TRBV2 and TRBJ2-5; perhaps TRBD2 as D (5 bases). CDR1 SNHLY and CDR2 FYNNEI come from the germline V gene. This CDR3 spans 17 amino acids. Trimming pared 6 bases from V and 1 base from J, leaving 21 bases between. The CDR3 loop reads CASSGTGELGPQETQYF. The DNA for the CDR3 is TGTGCCAGCAGCGGTACCGGGGAACTAGGGCCCCAAGAGACCCAGTACTTC.

The genes are TRBV14 and TRBJ2-1; D gene unclear. The CDR3 is made up of 12 amino acids. Trimming stripped 3 bases from V and 8 bases from J, with 8 bases between. Per the germline V gene, CDR1 is SGHDN and CDR2 is FVKESK. As DNA, the CDR3 is TGTGCCAGCAGCCAGTTTCGCCATGAGCAGTTCTTC. This translates into CASSQFRHEQFF.

This chain connects TRBV2 to TRBJ1-4, with D perhaps TRBD1 (5 bases). The germline V gene encodes CDR1 SNHLY and CDR2 FYNNEI. This CDR3 region has 14 residues. Trimming pared 7 bases from V and 8 bases from J, leaving 17 bases between. CDR3: CASNPDTVKEKLFF. CDR3 in DNA: TGTGCCAGCAACCCGGACACCGTAAAAGAAAAACTGTTTTTT.

The chain employs TRBV29-1 and TRBJ1-1; no clear D gene. V lost 4 bases and J 0 bases, leaving 9 bases between the germline ends. The CDR3 is 13 amino acids. Germline CDR1 reads SQVTM; CDR2 reads ANQGSEA. CDR3 in DNA: TGCAGCGTTGCGTTCCCCTTGAACACTGAAGCTTTCTTT. Its protein is CSVAFPLNTEAFF.

This chain connects TRBV7-9 to TRBJ1-1; 8 bases map to TRBD1. Germline CDR1 reads SEHNR; CDR2 reads FQNEAQ (reference sequence). CDR3 length equals 15 residues. V lost 5 bases to trimming and J lost 5 bases; unmatched junction nucleotides: 10. The CDR3 loop reads CASSPSQGARTEAFF. The CDR3 DNA is TGTGCCAGCAGCCCCTCTCAGGGGGCGCGTACTGAAGCTTTCTTT.

The J gene is TRBJ1-5, the V gene TRBV2; the D is unclear. The CDR3 loop spans 14 amino acids. Trimming took off 10 bases at V and 0 bases at J, with 13 bases between the two ends. In germline, CDR1 is SNHLY, CDR2 FYNNEI. The CDR3 DNA reads TGTGCCACCACGGACGTAGATAGCAATCAGCCCCAGCATTTT. This codes for CATTDVDSNQPQHF.

The chain couples TRBV28 to TRBJ2-5, with D perhaps assigned TRBD1 or TRBD2 (5 bases each). The CDR3 covers 12 residues. CDR1 is MDHEN, CDR2 SYDVKM, per germline. The V and J ends lost 10 bases and 6 bases respectively, with 15 bases between them. In DNA, the CDR3 is TGTGCCACTCGGGACCCCACGAAGACCCAGTACTTC. The encoded protein is CATRDPTKTQYF. Full variable domain (rest looked up from reference TRBV28 and TRBJ2-5): DVKVTQSSRYLVKRTGEKVFLECVQDMDHENMFWYRQDPGLGLRLIYFSYDVKMKEKGDIPEGYSVSREKKERFSLILESASTNQTSMYLCATRDPTKTQYFGPGTRLLVL.

The rearrangement links TRBV6-5 to TRBJ2-7; a weak D match, TRBD1 (6 bases). This CDR3 has 13 residues. Germline V lookup: CDR1 MNHEY, CDR2 SVGAGI. The V and J ends lost 8 bases and 2 bases respectively, with 13 bases between them. CDR3 in amino acids: CASGGSFTYEQYF. CDR3 sequence (DNA): TGTGCCAGCGGGGGCAGCTTCACCTACGAGCAGTACTTC.

The gene calls are TRBV29-1 and TRBJ1-2, with a weak D call TRBD1 (5 bases). Trimming took 4 bases from V and 2 from J, leaving 8 bases between them. The CDR3 spans 12 residues. CDR1 is SQVTM, CDR2 ANQGSEA, per germline. This CDR3 reads CSVGNRNYGYTF. CDR3 nucleotide sequence: TGCAGCGTTGGAAACAGGAACTATGGCTACACCTTC.

V and J are TRBV5-1 and TRBJ2-5, with 10 bases identical to TRBD2. This CDR3 region has 13 residues. Germline CDR1 is SGHRS and CDR2 is YFSETQ. Germline trimming cut 5 bases from V and 4 bases from J; bases unmatched to any gene: 2. As DNA, the CDR3 is TGCGCCAGCAGTTCTAGCGGGGGAGAGACCCAGTACTTC. It specifies CASSSSGGETQYF.